One sample yielded the 30 T cell receptor beta chains listed below, sequenced in a study of shared clonotypes between healthy human individuals. The repertoire was sequenced with immunoSEQ multiplex PCR; TCRdb's copy has only in-frame clones and lacks some. The data contain roughly 2.4 million clones, around 95% of them singletons. Sequenced: naive CD4+ T cells sorted from blood. Subset given: CD45RA+ positively selected. The receptors here all came from a man aged 18 to 29 in good health.

This clone was detected once. The CDR3 coding sequence is TGTGCCAGCAGTGCACAGGGTGGAGGTAATTCACCCCTCCACTTT. Protein product: CASSAQGGGNSPLHF. This chain uses TRBV6-1 with TRBJ1-6; D is possibly TRBD1 (6 bases). This CDR3 contains 15 residues. V was pared by 4 bases and J by 6 bases, with 13 bases between. The V gene's germline CDR1 is MNHNS and CDR2 SASEGT.

This clone was found once. The V and J genes are TRBV28 and TRBJ2-2; TRBD1 agrees at 8 bases. The germline CDR1 and CDR2 sequences are MDHEN and SYDVKM. V lost 5 bases and J lost 4; bases outside the gene matches: 3. The CDR3 spans 14 residues. CDR3 nucleotide sequence: TGTGCCAGCAGTCCGGGACAGGTCACCGGGGAGCTGTTTTTT. Encoded protein: CASSPGQVTGELFF.

Details on this clone: The same CDR3 also results from other DNA sequences found in this sample. The CDR3 here is CASSEGQGGTDTQYF. The CDR3 DNA follows: TGCGCCAGCAGCGAGGGACAGGGAGGTACAGATACGCAGTATTTT. The V and J genes are TRBV5-1 and TRBJ2-3, with 9 bases matching TRBD1. Per the germline V gene, CDR1 is SGHRS and CDR2 is YFSETQ. V lost 4 bases to trimming and J lost 3 bases; unmatched junction nucleotides: 6. This CDR3 contains 15 residues.

Comments on this clone: Other DNA variants within this sample encode the same CDR3. The chain uses TRBV7-9 and TRBJ2-3; D call uncertain. The germline CDR1 and CDR2 sequences are SEHNR and FQNEAQ (reference sequence). The ends were cut back, 6 bases at V and 4 bases at J, with 5 bases in the middle. This CDR3 is 11 amino acids long. CDR3 sequence (DNA): TGTGCCAGCAGAAGGGCAGATACGCAGTATTTT. Translated: CASRRADTQYF.

This rearrangement joins TRBV6-6 to TRBJ1-5; 7 bases match TRBD1. Trimming at V came to 5 bases and at J to 6 bases, leaving 10 bases not matched to a gene. Germline V gene lookup returns CDR1 MNHNY and CDR2 SVGAGI (reference sequence). This CDR3 contains 15 residues. CDR3 protein: CASSPDRVLGQPQHF. The DNA of the CDR3 is TGTGCCAGCAGTCCTGACAGGGTATTGGGTCAGCCCCAGCATTTT.

The chain recombines TRBV27 with TRBJ2-4; 13 bases map to TRBD2. V lost 5 bases and J lost 2; bases outside the gene matches: 6. Germline CDR1 and CDR2: MNHEY and SMNVEV (reference sequence). The CDR3 spans 17 residues. CDR3 sequence: CASSPWTSGGTKNIQYF. As DNA, the CDR3 is TGTGCCAGCAGTCCATGGACTAGCGGGGGTACCAAAAACATTCAGTACTTC.

The chain couples TRBV4-3 to TRBJ2-3; 9 bases line up with TRBD1. CDR3 length: 14 residues. V gave up 6 bases and J gave up 2 bases; unmatched junction bases: 3. CDR1 and CDR2 from the germline V gene are LGHNA and YSLEER. The CDR3 DNA sequence: TGCGCCAGCAGAAGGACAGGGGACACAGATACGCAGTATTTT. It is translated as CASRRTGDTDTQYF.

This rearrangement joins TRBV21-1 to TRBJ1-4; TRBD1, the table's D call, was not compared with the DNA. TRBV21-1 is reported as a pseudogene. The CDR3 loop spans 16 amino acids. Here the CDR3 DNA reads TGTGCCAGCAGCAAAGAAGGGACAGGGCTAGGAGAAAAACTGTTTTTT. Residues: CASSKEGTGLGEKLFF.

The chain couples TRBV10-3 to TRBJ2-7; tentative D call: TRBD2 (5 bases). CDR1 and CDR2 from the germline V gene are ENHRY and SYGVKD. V was trimmed by 0 bases and J by 4 bases, leaving 16 bases between them. The CDR3 is made up of 16 amino acids. The CDR3 sequence is CAISESLPRADYEQYF. CDR3 bases: TGTGCCATCAGTGAGTCACTGCCGAGAGCGGATTACGAGCAGTACTTC.

The V call is TRBV18, the J call TRBJ1-1; D unresolved. The CDR3 runs 17 residues. Deletions cut 2 bases from V and 3 bases from J, with 19 bases between. CDR1 KGHSH and CDR2 LQKENI come from the germline V gene. The CDR3 DNA reads TGTGCCAGCTCACCAAAGAGAAACTCATTCTACGACACTGAAGCTTTCTTT. This gives the protein CASSPKRNSFYDTEAFF.

This clone is a singleton in its sample. V is TRBV4-1 and J is TRBJ2-6; D gene ambiguous. The V end lost 0 bases, the J end lost 0 bases, and 9 bases lay between the germline ends. The CDR3 length is 17 residues. Germline CDR1 reads MGHRA; CDR2 reads YSYEKL. The DNA of the CDR3 is TGCGCCAGCAGCCAAGACCGGGTAGGCTCTGGGGCCAACGTCCTGACTTTC. Protein: CASSQDRVGSGANVLTF.

This CDR3 is CAWSQDRVQPQHF. Here the CDR3 DNA reads TGTGCCTGGAGTCAGGACAGGGTCCAGCCCCAGCATTTT. The chain joins TRBV30 to TRBJ1-5, with 8 bases lining up with TRBD1. This CDR3 has 13 amino acids. V was clipped by 2 bases and J by 7 bases; unmatched bases: 4. Germline V lookup: CDR1 GTSNPN, CDR2 SVGIG (reference sequence).

The rearrangement links TRBV18 to TRBJ2-5; D tentatively fits TRBD1 or TRBD2 (5 bases each). This CDR3 spans 13 amino acids. Trimming stripped 4 bases from V and 5 bases from J, with 11 bases between. CDR1 is KGHSH, CDR2 LQKENI, per germline. CDR3 DNA: TGTGCCAGCTCACGGGCCCGGGGCGAGACCCAGTACTTC. This codes for CASSRARGETQYF. The full variable domain, completed using reference TRBV18 and TRBJ2-5, is NAGVMQNPRHLVRRRGQEARLRCSPMKGHSHVYWYRQLPEEGLKFMVYLQKENIIDESGMPKERFSAEFPKEGPSILRIQQVVRGDSAAYFCASSRARGETQYFGPGTRLLVL.

The chain has TRBV25-1 and TRBJ1-1, with D hard to call. Deletions cut 6 bases from V and 1 base from J, with 6 bases between. Germline V gene data show CDR1 as MGHDK and CDR2 as SYGVNS. The CDR3 consists of 12 residues. CDR3 DNA sequence: TGTGCCAGCAGAAAGGGGAACACTGAAGCTTTCTTT. It codes for CASRKGNTEAFF. Full variable domain (remainder filled in from reference TRBV25-1 and TRBJ1-1): EADIYQTPRYLVIGTGKKITLECSQTMGHDKMYWYQQDPGMELHLIHYSYGVNSTEKGDLSSESTVSRIRTEHFPLTLESARPSHTSQYLCASRKGNTEAFFGQGTRLTVV.

The chain is built from TRBV10-2 and TRBJ2-3; 10 bases match TRBD2. Trimming at V came to 6 bases and at J to 4 bases, leaving 4 bases not matched to a gene. The CDR3 covers 14 residues. Germline values: CDR1 WSHSY, CDR2 SAAADI. The CDR3 coding sequence is TGCGCCAGCAGCTTAGGACTAGCGGCAGATACGCAGTATTTT. Protein: CASSLGLAADTQYF.

CDR3 region: CASSRGQGLGEQYF. The CDR3 nucleotides read TGTGCCAGCAGTCGGGGACAGGGCTTGGGCGAGCAGTACTTC. This chain joins TRBV7-2 and TRBJ2-7, with TRBD1 matching 9 bases. Losses at the gene ends were 6 bases for V and 6 bases for J; bases not matched to a gene: 9. This CDR3 contains 14 residues. In germline, CDR1 is SGHTA, CDR2 FQGNSA.

J is TRBJ1-4 and V is TRBV6-6, with D uncertain. Germline values: CDR1 MNHNY, CDR2 SVGAGI (reference sequence). Between the trimmed V and J ends, which lost 8 bases and 3 bases, there was a span of 10 bases. CDR3 length: 13 residues. The CDR3 DNA sequence: TGTGCCAGCGCTCGGTGGGCTAATGAAAAACTGTTTTTT. Its protein product is CASARWANEKLFF.

The rearrangement uses TRBV30 and TRBJ1-1; 7 nucleotides align to TRBD1. This CDR3 has 16 residues. The junction had 11 bases not matched to a gene; V was cut back by 3 bases and J by 1 base. CDR1 and CDR2 from the germline V gene are GTSNPN and SVGIG (reference sequence). The CDR3 nucleotides are TGTGCCTGGAGGACGGACACACAGGGGAGGAACACTGAAGCTTTCTTT. Encoded protein: CAWRTDTQGRNTEAFF.

V is TRBV29-1 and J is TRBJ2-3; D uncertain. V was trimmed by 7 bases and J by 2 bases, leaving 10 bases between them. The CDR3 sequence is 12 residues long. Germline CDR1 reads SQVTM; CDR2 reads ANQGSEA. CDR3 DNA sequence: TGCAGCGCCTCGGAGTTCACAGATACGCAGTATTTT. Protein product: CSASEFTDTQYF.

This chain links TRBV4-1 with TRBJ1-2; weak D call: TRBD1 (5 bases). V was pared by 0 bases and J by 2 bases, with 19 bases between. CDR3 length: 18 amino acids. Germline-derived CDR1 and CDR2 are MGHRA and YSYEKL. This CDR3 reads CASSQDRTEGTANYGYTF. The CDR3, as DNA: TGCGCCAGCAGCCAAGATCGCACAGAAGGGACGGCGAACTATGGCTACACCTTC.

The chain joins TRBV5-6 to TRBJ2-2, with D uncertain. CDR3 length equals 14 residues. Germline-derived CDR1 and CDR2 are SGHDT and YYEEEE. Trimming cost V 4 bases and J 5 bases, with 12 bases left between them. CDR3 DNA: TGTGCCAGCAGCCCCAGGAGCCGTACCGGGGAGCTGTTTTTT. Protein sequence: CASSPRSRTGELFF.

V usage is TRBV5-1 and J usage is TRBJ1-2, with a possible D match to TRBD1 (5 bases). Germline V gene data show CDR1 as SGHRS and CDR2 as YFSETQ. The CDR3 extends over 16 amino acids. V was shortened by 0 bases and J by 1 base, with 13 bases between the two germline ends. The chain's CDR3 is CASSLGWGKNNYGYTF. In DNA form, the CDR3 reads TGCGCCAGCAGCTTGGGCTGGGGGAAAAATAACTATGGCTACACCTTC. Full variable domain (missing parts from reference TRBV5-1 and TRBJ1-2): KAGVTQTPRYLIKTRGQQVTLSCSPISGHRSVSWYQQTPGQGLQFLFEYFSETQRNKGNFPGRFSGRQFSNSRSEMNVSTLELGDSALYLCASSLGWGKNNYGYTFGSGTRLTVV.

The chain is built from TRBV28 and TRBJ2-5; perhaps D is TRBD1 or TRBD2 (6 bases each). The CDR3 is made up of 14 amino acids. V was pared by 7 bases and J by 5 bases, with 17 bases between. Looked up from germline, CDR1 is MDHEN and CDR2 is SYDVKM. In DNA form, the CDR3 reads TGTGCCAGCACCACTTTTGGGGGGCGCGAGACCCAGTACTTC. Its translation: CASTTFGGRETQYF. Looking up the rest from reference TRBV28 and TRBJ2-5 gives the full variable domain: DVKVTQSSRYLVKRTGEKVFLECVQDMDHENMFWYRQDPGLGLRLIYFSYDVKMKEKGDIPEGYSVSREKKERFSLILESASTNQTSMYLCASTTFGGRETQYFGPGTRLLVL.

Turning to this clone: Distinct nucleotide sequences in the sample also encode this CDR3. V and J are TRBV7-2 and TRBJ2-1, with 9 bases identical to TRBD2. The CDR3 covers 16 residues. Germline V gene data show CDR1 as SGHTA and CDR2 as FQGNSA. Trimming cost V 1 base and J 1 base; bases outside gene matches: 2. Here the CDR3 DNA reads TGTGCCAGCAGCTTAGGAGCGGGAGGATCCTACAATGAGCAGTTCTTC. This gives the protein CASSLGAGGSYNEQFF.

CDR3 protein: CSVEGQGAEQYF. As DNA, the CDR3 is TGCAGCGTTGAAGGTCAGGGGGCCGAGCAGTACTTC. The V and J genes are TRBV29-1 and TRBJ2-5; 8 bases align to TRBD1. The last part of the DNA fits TRBJ2-7 better; the J call may be wrong. The CDR3 spans 12 residues. In germline, CDR1 is SQVTM, CDR2 ANQGSEA.

The chain links TRBV9 to TRBJ2-1; D unresolved. The CDR3 totals 16 residues. Germline CDR1 is SGDLS and CDR2 is YYNGEE. Trimming stripped 1 base from V and 2 bases from J, with 13 bases between. The CDR3 nucleotides read TGTGCCAGCAGCGTACATGCTAAGTTAACCTACAATGAGCAGTTCTTC. It encodes CASSVHAKLTYNEQFF.

This clone was recorded once. CDR3 in DNA: TGTGCCAGCAGCATAGGACTAGCGGACGCCTACGAGCAGTACTTC. Protein: CASSIGLADAYEQYF. The V and J genes are TRBV6-5 and TRBJ2-7; 10 bases match TRBD2. V shed 6 bases and J 2 bases; nucleotides not matched to a gene: 7. There are 15 residues in the CDR3. CDR1 and CDR2 from the germline V gene are MNHEY and SVGAGI.

The chain couples TRBV19 to TRBJ2-5; the match to TRBD2 covers 11 bases. V dropped 3 bases and J dropped 2; count of bases not matched to a gene: 5. From germline, CDR1 is LNHDA and CDR2 SQIVND (reference sequence). The CDR3 totals 16 residues. The CDR3: CASSIALAGGQETQYF. The CDR3 DNA sequence: TGTGCCAGTAGTATCGCGCTAGCGGGGGGACAAGAGACCCAGTACTTC.

The chain combines TRBV6-1 with TRBJ1-1; unclear D gene. CDR1 is MNHNS, CDR2 SASEGT, per germline. This CDR3 region has 13 residues. Deletions cut 7 bases from V and 2 bases from J, with 11 bases between. The CDR3 spells CASMKTLNTEAFF. The CDR3 coding sequence is TGTGCCAGCATGAAGACACTTAACACTGAAGCTTTCTTT.

This clone was found once. J is TRBJ2-7 and V is TRBV28; D uncertain. The V gene lost 6 bases and the J gene lost 3 bases, with 12 bases spanning the gap. Germline V gene sequence: CDR1 MDHEN, CDR2 SYDVKM. The CDR3 runs to 13 residues. The CDR3 DNA follows: TGTGCCAGCAGAGAACAAGGGCTCTACGAGCAGTACTTC. As protein: CASREQGLYEQYF. The full variable domain, its missing parts supplied by reference TRBV28 and TRBJ2-7, is DVKVTQSSRYLVKRTGEKVFLECVQDMDHENMFWYRQDPGLGLRLIYFSYDVKMKEKGDIPEGYSVSREKKERFSLILESASTNQTSMYLCASREQGLYEQYFGPGTRLTVT.